A single sample gave rise to the 2 T cell receptor beta chains below, sequenced in a study of breast tumors, draining lymph nodes, adjacent tissues. One entry per CDR3 protein results from TCRdb running MiXCR on the multiplex PCR reads. The sample holds just under 65,000 distinct CDR3 sequences; roughly 59% are singletons and the top ten take approximately 18%. The sequencing sample was made of breast tumor tissue. Receptors were obtained from a female donor with breast cancer. Some clones in this sample may be carry-over from other donors' samples.

This chain joins TRBV20-1 and TRBJ2-5; 7 bases are shared with TRBD1. CDR1 and CDR2 from the germline V gene are DFQATT and SNEGSKA (reference sequence). V was pared by 2 bases and J by 4 bases, with 7 bases of the junction left unmatched. There are 14 residues in the CDR3. The CDR3 sequence is CSARPLTGRETQYF. CDR3 sequence (DNA): TGCAGTGCTAGACCTCTGACAGGGAGAGAGACCCAGTACTTC.

In the case of this clonotype: A much larger clone differs by one base, so this may be a read error. The chain carries TRBV20-1 and TRBJ1-4, with TRBD1 matching over 10 bases. The CDR3 extends over 15 amino acids. The V gene's germline CDR1 is DFQATT and CDR2 SNEGSKA (reference sequence). This CDR3 reads CSARPRDRGSEKLLF. The CDR3, as DNA: TGCAGTGCTAGACCGAGGGACAGGGGTTCGGAAAAACTGCTTTTT.